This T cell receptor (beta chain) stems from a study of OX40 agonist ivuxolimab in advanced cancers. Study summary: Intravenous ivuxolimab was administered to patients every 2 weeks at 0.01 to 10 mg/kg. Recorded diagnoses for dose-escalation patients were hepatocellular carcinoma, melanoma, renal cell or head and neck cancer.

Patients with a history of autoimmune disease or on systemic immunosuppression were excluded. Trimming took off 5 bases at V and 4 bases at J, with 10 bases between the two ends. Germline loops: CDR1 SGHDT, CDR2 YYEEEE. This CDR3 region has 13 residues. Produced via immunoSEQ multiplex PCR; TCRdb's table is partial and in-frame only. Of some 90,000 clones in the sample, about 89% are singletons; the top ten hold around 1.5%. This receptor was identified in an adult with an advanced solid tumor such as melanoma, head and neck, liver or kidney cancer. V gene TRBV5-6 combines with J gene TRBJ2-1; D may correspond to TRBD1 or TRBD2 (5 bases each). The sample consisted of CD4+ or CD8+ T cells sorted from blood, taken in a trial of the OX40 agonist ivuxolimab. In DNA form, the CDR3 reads TGTGCCAGCAGGGGGGAGAGGTACAATGAGCAGTTCTTC. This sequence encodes CASRGERYNEQFF.